This TCR beta chain originates from a study of CD8+CD57+ T cells in acquired aplastic anemia. Germline values: CDR1 LNHDA, CDR2 SQIVND (reference sequence). V was shortened by 3 bases and J by 0 bases, with 8 bases between the two germline ends. The CDR3 sequence is 14 residues long. Genomic DNA provided the template from which TCR beta VDJ and CDR3 profiles were obtained. A single record per CDR3 protein comes from TCRdb applying MiXCR to the reads. The data show about 58,000 distinct CDR3 sequences, roughly three fifths seen once. In its sample, this clonotype ranks as medium-sized (0.01 to 0.1%). Sequenced patients had shown CD8+CD57+ cell expansion by flow cytometry.

Input material: sorted CD4+, CD8+, or CD8+CD57+ T cells (not recorded which) from PBMCs. This TCR came from a human donor with aplastic anemia. This rearrangement joins TRBV19 to TRBJ1-1; no firm D call. In DNA, the CDR3 is TGTGCCAGTAGTATCAGGCTGATGAACACTGAAGCTTTCTTT. It specifies CASSIRLMNTEAFF.